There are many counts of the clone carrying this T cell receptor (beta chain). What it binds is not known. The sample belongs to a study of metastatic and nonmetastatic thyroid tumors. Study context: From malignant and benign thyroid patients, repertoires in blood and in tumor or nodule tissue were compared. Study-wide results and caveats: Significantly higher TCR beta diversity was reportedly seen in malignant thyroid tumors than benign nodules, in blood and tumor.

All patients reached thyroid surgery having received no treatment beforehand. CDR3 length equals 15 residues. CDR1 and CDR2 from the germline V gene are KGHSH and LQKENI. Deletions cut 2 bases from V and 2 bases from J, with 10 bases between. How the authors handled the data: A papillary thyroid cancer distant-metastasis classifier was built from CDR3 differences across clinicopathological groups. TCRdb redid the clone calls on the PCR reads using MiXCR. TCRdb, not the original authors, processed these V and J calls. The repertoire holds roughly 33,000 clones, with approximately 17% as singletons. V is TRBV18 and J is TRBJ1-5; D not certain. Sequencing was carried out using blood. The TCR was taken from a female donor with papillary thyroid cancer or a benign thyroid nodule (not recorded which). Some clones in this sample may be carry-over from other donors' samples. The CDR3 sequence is CASSPGSYGNQPQHF. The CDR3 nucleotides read TGTGCCAGCTCACCAGGGTCCTATGGCAATCAGCCCCAGCATTTT.